Listed here are 20 T cell receptor beta chains from one sample, sequenced in a study of blood T cells in healthy people across ages. Together with a sample-barcoded 5' primer, a J-beta primer mix was included in a second PCR lasting roughly 6 to 12 cycles. MiXCR, run by TCRdb on the 5' RACE reads, gives a single entry per CDR3 protein. This table holds about 1.6 million distinct CDR3 sequences, around 35% found once. The sequencing input was blood. All receptors come from a woman between 25 and 40 years old in good health.

Concerning this clonotype itself: The junction differs from germline at one of its ends, possibly a read error. This sequence joins TRBV6-1 and TRBJ2-3; 12 positions match TRBD2. Germline loops: CDR1 MNHNS, CDR2 SASEGT. The length of the CDR3 is 16 residues. CDR3 loop: CARRTLLAGGGDTQYF. CDR3 nucleotides: TGTGCCCGCAGAACCTTACTAGCGGGGGGAGGAGATACGCAGTATTTT.

Concerning this clonotype itself: A much larger clone differs from this one at a single base, so this may be a read error. V is TRBV29-1 and J is TRBJ2-1; possibly TRBD2 for D (5 bases). This CDR3 spans 14 amino acids. Germline V lookup: CDR1 SQVTM, CDR2 ANQGSEA. The CDR3 bases are TGCAGCGTTTCATCGGGGAGCTCCTACAATAAGCAGTTCTTC. It is translated as CSVSSGSSYNKQFF.

This clonotype has only one observation. A read error may account for a junction end that differs from germline. This chain joins TRBV5-4 and TRBJ2-6; D possibly corresponds to TRBD1 (5 bases). Germline V lookup: CDR1 SGHNT, CDR2 YYREEE (reference sequence). The CDR3 is 15 residues long. CDR3 protein: CASSFRSSGASVLTF. CDR3 coding DNA: TGTGCCAGCAGCTTCAGAAGCTCTGGGGCCAGCGTCCTGACTTTC.

This rearrangement joins TRBV5-5 to TRBJ2-1, with 13 bases that match TRBD2. Trimming at V came to 5 bases and at J to 9 bases, leaving 8 bases not matched to a gene. CDR3 length: 15 residues. Germline values: CDR1 SGHKS, CDR2 YYEKEE (reference sequence). The CDR3 region is CASRVGTSGVSEQFF. The CDR3 coding sequence is TGTGCCAGCAGGGTAGGGACTAGCGGGGTTTCTGAGCAGTTCTTC. Filled out from reference TRBV5-5 and TRBJ2-1, the complete variable domain reads DAGVTQSPTHLIKTRGQQVTLRCSPISGHKSVSWYQQVLGQGPQFIFQYYEKEERGRGNFPDRFSARQFPNYSSELNVNALLLGDSALYLCASRVGTSGVSEQFFGPGTRLTVL.

The V and J genes are TRBV12-3 or TRBV12-4 and TRBJ2-7, with no clear D. CDR3 length equals 13 residues. Trimming took 2 bases from V and 2 from J, leaving 7 bases between them. The CDR3 nucleotides read TGTGCCAGCAGTTTAATGGAGACCTACGAGCAGTACTTC. Translating gives CASSLMETYEQYF.

This clonotype came up many times. The rearrangement links TRBV20-1 to TRBJ2-1, with D possibly being TRBD1 (5 bases). The germline V and J ends were trimmed by 6 bases and 8 bases, with 14 bases remaining between them. This CDR3 comprises 12 residues. CDR1 and CDR2 from the germline V gene are DFQATT and SNEGSKA (reference sequence). As DNA, the CDR3 is TGCAGTGCCAGGGATTATTATTATGAGCAGTTCTTC. Protein product: CSARDYYYEQFF.

The V gene is TRBV4-1, the J gene TRBJ2-3, with D possibly matching TRBD1 (5 bases). The germline V gene encodes CDR1 MGHRA and CDR2 YSYEKL. V was trimmed by 2 bases and J by 6 bases, leaving 12 bases between them. This CDR3 is built from 14 residues. CDR3 residues: CASSQQGPRDTQYF. CDR3 nucleotides: TGCGCCAGCAGCCAACAGGGTCCGCGGGATACGCAGTATTTT.

This clonotype was found a few times. CDR3 coding DNA: TGTGCCAGCACCCAGGGACAGGCCGGGCAAGAGACCCAGTACTTC. Its translation: CASTQGQAGQETQYF. The chain recombines TRBV6-6 with TRBJ2-5, with 8 positions matching TRBD1. Germline-derived CDR1 and CDR2 are MNHNY and SVGAGI (reference sequence). CDR3 length equals 15 residues. With 7 bases clipped from V and 2 bases from J, the junction kept 9 bases outside the gene matches.

This clonotype was counted once. The junction shows a germline mismatch at one end, possibly a read error. The chain uses TRBV2 and TRBJ2-7; D is possibly TRBD1 or TRBD2 (5 bases each). This CDR3 is 14 amino acids long. CDR1 and CDR2 (germline): SNHLY, FYNNEI. The CDR3: CDSSGTVLSYEQYF. The CDR3 coding sequence is TGTGACAGCAGTGGGACGGTCTTATCCTACGAGCAGTACTTC.

This clonotype came up many times. The chain employs TRBV5-1 and TRBJ2-3; TRBD1 matches 9 bases. The germline V gene has CDR1 SGHRS and CDR2 YFSETQ. CDR3 length: 17 amino acids. J was trimmed by 4 bases and V by 3 bases; bases with no gene match: 12. The CDR3 region has the DNA TGCGCCAGCAGCTCGGATGTCTGGACAGGGGTTCCAGATACGCAGTATTTT. It is translated as CASSSDVWTGVPDTQYF.

With regard to this clonotype: Possible read error: a much larger clone is one base away. This chain connects TRBV6-1 to TRBJ2-5; TRBD2 matches 7 bases. The length of the CDR3 is 16 residues. CDR1 MNHNS and CDR2 SASEGT come from the germline V gene. DNA of the CDR3: TGTGCCAGCAGTGAAGAGGGAGCGGGGTACCAAAAGACCCAGTACTTC. This sequence encodes CASSEEGAGYQKTQYF.

This chain links TRBV3-1 with TRBJ2-3; TRBD2 agrees at 9 bases. V was clipped by 1 base and J by 1 base; unmatched bases: 3. Germline-derived CDR1 and CDR2 are LGHDT and YNNKEL (reference sequence). The CDR3 sequence is 16 residues long. CDR3 residues: CASSQGLAGRTDTQYF. CDR3 bases: TGTGCCAGCAGCCAAGGGCTAGCGGGGCGCACAGATACGCAGTATTTT.

The table lists this clonotype with a few counts. The chain couples TRBV3-1 to TRBJ1-6; D may be TRBD1 (5 bases). V lost 0 bases and J 13 bases, leaving 22 bases between the germline ends. This CDR3 contains 17 residues. CDR1 is LGHDT, CDR2 YNNKEL, per germline (reference sequence). CDR3 in DNA: TGTGCCAGCAGCCAAGATTGGCGCAGGGCCGGGGTTTCGCCCCTCCACTTT. It is translated as CASSQDWRRAGVSPLHF.

The chain recombines TRBV3-1 with TRBJ2-1; tentative D call: TRBD2 (6 bases). This CDR3 is 13 amino acids long. Germline CDR1 is LGHDT and CDR2 is YNNKEL (reference sequence). Trimming removed 4 bases at V and 8 bases at J, with 12 bases between. The CDR3 loop reads CASSLGGSDEQFF. CDR3 DNA sequence: TGTGCCAGCAGCCTGGGGGGTTCCGATGAGCAGTTCTTC.

J is TRBJ1-5 and V is TRBV20-1; 7 nucleotides align to TRBD1. J gave up 0 bases and V 1 base, and 3 bases lay outside the gene matches. This CDR3 comprises 15 residues. Germline V gives CDR1 DFQATT, CDR2 SNEGSKA (reference sequence). The CDR3 is CSARAGGDSNQPQHF. In nucleotides, the CDR3 is TGCAGTGCTAGAGCAGGGGGGGATAGCAATCAGCCCCAGCATTTT.

The table lists this clonotype with a few counts. This rearrangement joins TRBV28 to TRBJ2-5; tentative D call: TRBD2 (6 bases). V gave up 11 bases and J gave up 5 bases, with 21 bases separating them. From germline, CDR1 is MDHEN and CDR2 SYDVKM. The CDR3 runs 14 residues. CDR3 DNA sequence: TGTGCCGGCACTCCCCGTCTTCGGGGGGAGACCCAGTACTTC. It translates to CAGTPRLRGETQYF.

This clonotype occurred a few times. V and J are TRBV18 and TRBJ2-5, with 10 bases identical to TRBD2. The J call could be wrong; TRBJ2-7 is a better fit for the DNA end. CDR3 length: 16 residues. CDR1 is KGHSH and CDR2 is LQKENI in the germline V gene. In DNA form, the CDR3 reads TGTGCCAGCTCACCTGCTAGCGGGGGCTTCTCCTACGAGCAGTACTTC. Amino acids: CASSPASGGFSYEQYF.

The gene calls are TRBV4-1 and TRBJ1-1; D might be TRBD1 (5 bases). The CDR3 has 14 amino acids. Germline V lookup: CDR1 MGHRA, CDR2 YSYEKL. The ends were cut back, 4 bases at V and 4 bases at J, with 13 bases in the middle. The CDR3 sequence is CASSRTRGSTEAFF. In nucleotides, the CDR3 is TGCGCCAGCAGCCGGACACGGGGATCCACTGAAGCTTTCTTT.

This clonotype was counted only a few times. The chain's CDR3 is CASSQDGGPYNEQFF. DNA of the CDR3: TGTGCCAGCAGCCAAGATGGGGGGCCCTACAATGAGCAGTTCTTC. This chain links TRBV14 with TRBJ2-1; tentatively, D is TRBD1 or TRBD2 (6 bases each). Germline V lookup: CDR1 SGHDN, CDR2 FVKESK. This CDR3 spans 15 amino acids. V lost 0 bases, J lost 2 bases, and 8 bases lay in between.

This clonotype appeared a few times. This sequence joins TRBV15 and TRBJ2-3; D is perhaps TRBD1 (5 bases). The CDR3 covers 13 residues. Trimming removed 3 bases from V and 3 bases from J, with 7 bases in between. CDR1 LNHNV and CDR2 YYDKDF come from the germline V gene (reference sequence). Here the CDR3 reads CATSSRVTDTQYF. CDR3 nucleotide sequence: TGTGCCACCAGCAGCAGGGTTACAGATACGCAGTATTTT.